The source of this T cell receptor (beta chain) is a study of cytomegalovirus exposure and HLA in healthy donors (dated by TCRdb to 2017 to 2019). Notes on the research overall: In an earlier analysis of approximately 500 of the donors, around 290 Gb of sequence data and some 120 million unique TCR beta sequences from about 190 million T cells were reported. Across approximately 400 genotyped donors of the cohort, an average of roughly 250,000 unique TCR beta nucleotide sequences per donor were sequenced, and 15% to 20% of those sequences were non-productive. The number of donors typed differed by locus, with about 629-640 for A, B, C, DRB1 and DQB1, around 500 for DQA1, 600 to 610 for DPA1, and some 440 for DPB1. Roughly 310 gigabases of sequencing data and 70 million to 85 million unique TCR sequences were included in an early release covering over 600 HLA-typed donors. To predict cytomegalovirus infection status, the study combined high-throughput TCR immunosequencing, statistical association of individual TCRs with disease status, and machine learning. Of the approximately 400 genotyped donors, roughly 80% fell in the genetic ancestry cluster associated with self-reported Caucasian donors. The study profiled the T cell repertoires of 500 to 800 subjects by immunosequencing and related them to cytomegalovirus serostatus. A handful of DR-DQ haplotypes were handled as single units for association and clustering because linkage in the cohort was strong. The study was designed to test whether signatures of past pathogen exposure could be identified by cataloging public T cell receptors. An earlier analysis of approximately 640 of the donors applied high-throughput TCR beta sequencing to assess whether each TCR beta V gene segment acted as functional or pseudogenic. A later genetic analysis used genome-wide SNP genotypes for about 65% of the 666 donors, treating that subset as a discovery cohort. A later analysis re-examined previously published TCR beta repertoires from roughly 650 donors and added high-resolution HLA genotyping to investigate patterns of TCR occurrence. All discovery cohort repertoires had been generated on a single sequencing platform. The later analysis used no new phenotypic data to find candidate immune exposures, relying instead on TCR beta sequences and their occurrence across donors. HLA typing included class I and class II loci at four-digit resolution. Besides the first cohort of 550 to 750 subjects, a separate validation cohort made up of roughly 120 different subjects was used. Alongside the repertoire data, information on donor age, sex, ethnicity and CMV serostatus was compiled.

On this clone itself: Its antigen remains unidentified. Base qualities are not recorded, but no much larger clone differs from it by a single base.

Via the germline V gene, CDR1 is KGHSH and CDR2 LQKENI. Including the terminal cysteine and phenylalanine, the CDR3 comprises 13 residues. Only CDR3 DNA remains: 39 bases, in frame from the first base. V is trimmed back by 3 bases and J by 5 bases, and the junction contains 2 bases that no gene match accounts for. Libraries were built with the immunoSEQ multiplex PCR assay. For the multiplex PCR, a mixture combining 60 forward primers for TCR Vbeta segments and 13 reverse primers for TCR Jbeta segments was used. The CDR3 region of rearranged TCR beta genes was amplified from genomic DNA by a multiplex PCR assay. The Illumina HiSeq System was used to sequence the amplified TCR beta libraries as 87-base-pair reads. In the paper's pipeline: A later analysis counted about 76 million unique TCR beta chains across the 640 or so repertoires, and 10 million to 11 million of these chains were shared by at least two donors. Raw reads were error-corrected and collapsed into unique sequences with a nearest-neighbor algorithm that merged closely related sequences to remove PCR and sequencing errors. Alignment of CDR3 sequences to IMGT reference sequences was used to assign V, D and J gene segments. For a sequence to be retained, a match of at least six nucleotides to both a V gene segment and a J gene segment was required. A rearrangement was called productive if the CDR3 had no stop codons and remained in frame with V and J, and every other rearrangement was called non-productive. CDR3 was defined by IMGT convention, running from the second conserved V-encoded cysteine to the conserved J-encoded phenylalanine. Sequences without an unambiguous match to a single V gene segment were excluded from the earlier analysis of approximately 600 of the donors. In an earlier analysis of some 590 of the donors, a V segment was called functional when productive rearrangements were above 56.7%, and segregating when the standard deviation between donors exceeded 5%. To diagnose cytomegalovirus status from the catalog of TCR beta chain sequences, a statistical classification framework was built. A later analysis assigned V and J genes by comparing TCR nucleotide sequences with IMGT/GENE-DB human TR gene sequences. Using the TCRdist pipeline, a later analysis assigned CDR3 sequences along with most-parsimonious VDJ recombination scenarios. A later analysis defined each TCR beta chain by its CDR3 amino acid sequence plus V-gene family, and excluded reads lacking a unique V-gene family. In a later analysis, 550 to 650 highly shared, low-generation-probability nucleotide sequences were removed to address suspected cross-contamination and a sequencing artifact. For each public chain, a later analysis derived a clonal expansion index from normalized ranks of inferred template counts within each repertoire. A later analysis computed generation probabilities with a VDJ recombination model fitted to out-of-frame rearrangements, and checked the results against IGoR. A later analysis scored TCR-TCR, TCR-HLA and TCR-CMV co-occurrence with hypergeometric tests, applying a repertoire-size bias correction to TCR pairs. False discovery rates were estimated in a later analysis by permuting HLA or CMV assignments 20 times. In a later analysis, co-occurring TCRs were grouped with DBSCAN, and TCRdist sequence similarity was added when clustering was performed within HLA-allele-positive subsets. For co-occurrence clustering, repertoires with fewer than 30,000 or more than 120,000 public chains were excluded, along with five repertoires with anomalous nucleotide sharing. TCRdb took this table from immuneACCESS and kept in-frame rearrangements with V and J called. Such tables lack part of the clones; where checked against another copy, unresolved V genes explain under half of the gap, and the rest is unexplained. The V and J calls and clone size come from that table; D and trimming were worked out from the DNA. This sample holds 95,000 to 150,000 clones; approximately 15% were observed only once. Together, the top ten hold 1.5% to 2% of the sample.

Study-wide conclusions, independent of this receptor: This cohort had only TCR beta chains sequenced, and the lack of alpha or paired-chain data limited which features could be detected. CMV serostatus was the only immune exposure information available for the cohort. It was suggested by the authors that the approach could potentially be generalized to other disease states and immunological phenotypes. According to a later analysis, most CMV-associated TCR beta chains appeared to be HLA-restricted, and the HLA associations seemed to be driven largely by CMV exposure. Across donors, most TCR sequences were observed very rarely, whereas some public TCRs were present in many individuals. In a later genetic analysis, a missense DCLRE1C variant was associated with V-gene and J-gene trimming of TCR beta chains, and the association was replicated in an independent cohort. Presence/absence analyses assumed roughly uniform sequencing depth across donors, an assumption that may not hold. A total of 150 or so TCR beta chains were listed by the study as associated with cytomegalovirus. A few of the identified cytomegalovirus-associated TCR beta chains were confirmed in vitro to be specific for cytomegalovirus antigens. In an earlier analysis of some 540 of the donors, most TCR beta V segments appeared in productive rearrangements about 87% or about 30% of the time, broadly matching IMGT annotations. The classifier was reported to diagnose cytomegalovirus status with high specificity and sensitivity in both the original and validation cohorts. In a later genetic analysis, fewer N-insertions in productive TCRs were reported among donors in an Asian-associated ancestry cluster than the roughly 670-donor mean. Linkage disequilibrium might explain the correlated functional status among segregating V segments, but an unknown experimental factor could not be ruled out. Because HLA typing was missing for some donors at each locus, association tests included only the typed subset. A later analysis found that TCR association rates varied across HLA loci, with DRB1 alleles showing the most associated TCRs and HLA-C alleles the fewest. A further reported finding was that TCR beta sequences accurately predicted the HLA-A and HLA-B alleles for most subjects in the first cohort. A later analysis reported that several top co-occurrence clusters appeared linked to parvovirus B19, influenza, CMV and Epstein-Barr virus. The 87-base-pair reads could not distinguish some IMGT-functional V segments, including TRBV6-2 and TRBV6-3, so those segments were excluded. Compared with equally common non-associated chains, HLA-associated TCR beta chains in a later analysis were more clonally expanded and had lower generation probabilities. A cluster of highly shared sequence variants was judged likely to be a technical artifact of the sequencing pipeline. A later analysis associated some 17,000 TCR beta sequences with specific HLA alleles at a false discovery rate of 0.05. Strong co-occurrence of HLA alleles, especially DR and DQ, made assigning TCR associations to individual alleles difficult. Because counts were too low, some 17 rarely observed V segments, including chromosome 9 orphons, were excluded from the earlier analysis of 587 of the donors.

The cohort was made up of under 800 healthy bone marrow donors. All cohort members were sampled while nominally healthy, although unrecorded immune exposures were likely present. The donor was CMV seronegative and was included in the group of 352 seronegative cohort members. Each donor provided a peripheral blood sample, and peripheral blood mononuclear cells were used for TCR beta sequencing. Genomic DNA was extracted from the blood cell samples with the Qiagen DNeasy Blood Extraction Kit. The TCR sequence derives from a woman younger than 30 in good health and CMV-seronegative. The receptor chain draws on TRBV18 and TRBJ2-5; TRBD2 matches 8 bases in the middle. Sequenced sample: PBMCs. The bases are TGTGCCAGCTCACCCAGCGGGGGCGAGACCCAGTACTTC. Its amino acids are CASSPSGGETQYF. The full variable domain, with segments outside the CDR3 supplied by the reference TRBV18 and TRBJ2-5 proteins, appears as NAGVMQNPRHLVRRRGQEARLRCSPMKGHSHVYWYRQLPEEGLKFMVYLQKENIIDESGMPKERFSAEFPKEGPSILRIQQVVRGDSAAYFCASSPSGGETQYFGPGTRLLVL.